The sequence of this TCR beta chain was determined in a study of OX40 agonist ivuxolimab in advanced cancers. Overall study: Previous treatment with anti-PD-1, anti-PD-L1 or anti-CTLA-4 therapy was allowed; about 44% had received some.

As to this clone: The same CDR3 arises from other DNA sequences in this sample as well.

Here immunoSEQ multiplex PCR was the method, and the copy in TCRdb shows in-frame clones only, minus some. The sample comprises about 86,000 clones, 89% of which are singletons, and 0.19% rests with the top ten. The CDR3 has 16 residues. Germline-derived CDR1 and CDR2 are SGHRS and YFSETQ. Trimming shortened V by 3 bases and J by 4 bases, and 19 bases separated the two germline ends. The sample in question was CD4+ or CD8+ T cells sorted from blood, obtained in a trial of the OX40 agonist ivuxolimab. The sequence derives from an adult with an advanced solid tumor such as melanoma, head and neck, liver or kidney cancer. The chain links TRBV5-1 to TRBJ1-2; D possibly corresponds to TRBD1 (6 bases). This CDR3 reads CASSSTASQGSYGYTF. For the CDR3, the DNA is TGCGCCAGCAGCTCAACAGCTTCACAGGGATCCTATGGCTACACCTTC.